The 26 T cell receptor beta chains below were found in one sample sequenced in a study of cytomegalovirus exposure and HLA in healthy donors. The PCR used 60 Vbeta and 13 Jbeta primers. This table comes from immunoSEQ multiplex PCR, and its TCRdb copy is limited to in-frame clones, with some not included. The sample has 190,000 or so clones, about four fifths seen once. What was sequenced was PBMCs. All receptors derive from a girl aged 5 to 17 in good health and CMV-seropositive.

The V call is TRBV10-3, the J call TRBJ2-3, with 7 nucleotides matching TRBD2. The germline V gene encodes CDR1 ENHRY and CDR2 SYGVKD. The CDR3 is 14 amino acids. The junction had 10 bases not matched to a gene; V was cut back by 8 bases and J by 5 bases. The CDR3 bases are TGTGCCATCGAAAGCGGGGCCTTCGAAGATACGCAGTATTTT. Amino acid sequence: CAIESGAFEDTQYF.

This clone was seen a handful of times. This rearrangement joins TRBV29-1 to TRBJ1-1; D is uncertain. The V gene lost 6 bases and the J gene lost 2 bases, with 10 bases spanning the gap. The CDR3 consists of 12 residues. Germline loops: CDR1 SQVTM, CDR2 ANQGSEA. The CDR3 sequence: CSVETVNTEAFF. The CDR3 bases are TGCAGCGTCGAGACTGTAAACACTGAAGCTTTCTTT.

V gene TRBV7-2 combines with J gene TRBJ2-7, with D maybe TRBD2 (6 bases). The CDR3 length is 14 residues. Germline values: CDR1 SGHTA, CDR2 FQGNSA. The V and J ends lost 1 base and 3 bases respectively, with 10 bases between them. Written as DNA, the CDR3 is TGTGCCAGCAGCTTAGAACTAGCTGGCTACGAGCAGTACTTC. This sequence encodes CASSLELAGYEQYF.

The chain recombines TRBV2 with TRBJ1-2; a weak D match, TRBD1 (5 bases). Trimming pared 4 bases from V and 2 bases from J, leaving 8 bases between. CDR1 is SNHLY, CDR2 FYNNEI, per germline. This CDR3 has 13 residues. The CDR3 loop is CASSGSGNYGYTF. Here the CDR3 DNA reads TGTGCCAGCAGTGGGTCAGGGAACTATGGCTACACCTTC.

About this clone: Other DNA sequences within the sample encode an identical CDR3. The rearrangement links TRBV6-5 to TRBJ2-7; 10 positions agree with TRBD1. The junction had 2 bases not matched to a gene; V was cut back by 6 bases and J by 3 bases. Germline V gives CDR1 MNHEY, CDR2 SVGAGI. The CDR3 sequence is 13 residues long. The CDR3 DNA is TGTGCCAGCAGGAGGACAGGGGGCTACGAGCAGTACTTC. Its protein is CASRRTGGYEQYF.

This clone was found once. The chain has TRBV6-5 and TRBJ1-6, with D perhaps matching TRBD1 (6 bases). CDR1 is MNHEY, CDR2 SVGAGI, per germline. CDR3 size: 14 residues. Trimming stripped 6 bases from V and 7 bases from J, with 13 bases between. CDR3 region: CASRLQGYNSPLHF. CDR3 nucleotides: TGTGCCAGCAGACTACAGGGTTACAATTCACCCCTCCACTTT.

V is TRBV11-3 and J is TRBJ2-3; TRBD1 might be the D (6 bases). The CDR3 has 14 residues. Trimming removed 11 bases at V and 0 bases at J, with 15 bases between. From germline, CDR1 is SGHNT and CDR2 YENEEA. The CDR3 DNA reads as TGTGCCGCTATGGGGGCAGCTAGCACAGATACGCAGTATTTT. This gives the protein CAAMGAASTDTQYF.

This rearrangement joins TRBV21-1 to TRBJ1-5; the D segment call TRBD1 is taken from the table without a DNA check. TRBV21-1 counts as a pseudogene. The CDR3 consists of 15 residues. The CDR3 bases are TGTGCCAGCAGCACAACAGGGGATAGCAATCAGCCCCAGCATTTT. Translated: CASSTTGDSNQPQHF.

This clone has only a few counts. CDR3 nucleotides: TGTGCCGGCACAGACAGCTCTGGAAACACCATATATTTT. Translating gives CAGTDSSGNTIYF. This rearrangement joins TRBV6-8 to TRBJ1-3; D might be TRBD1 (5 bases). The germline CDR1 and CDR2 sequences are MNHGY and SAAAGT. V lost 11 bases and J lost 0, with 11 bases in between. This CDR3 spans 13 amino acids.

The rearrangement links TRBV5-5 to TRBJ2-3; D is perhaps TRBD1 (6 bases). Germline V gene data show CDR1 as SGHKS and CDR2 as YYEKEE (reference sequence). Trimming shortened V by 3 bases and J by 2 bases, and 10 bases separated the two germline ends. The CDR3 spans 14 residues. Here the CDR3 reads CASSSDRDTDTQYF. The CDR3 region has the DNA TGTGCCAGCAGCTCGGACAGAGACACAGATACGCAGTATTTT.

The genes are TRBV10-3 and TRBJ1-2; 8 positions match TRBD1. V shed 3 bases and J 7 bases; nucleotides not matched to a gene: 4. The CDR3 covers 13 residues. Germline assignment: CDR1 ENHRY and CDR2 SYGVKD. The DNA of the CDR3 is TGTGCCATCAGTGACCAAGACAGGGGTGGCTACACCTTC. It specifies CAISDQDRGGYTF.

The rearrangement uses TRBV5-4 and TRBJ1-6; a possible D gene is TRBD1 (6 bases). The germline V gene encodes CDR1 SGHNT and CDR2 YYREEE (reference sequence). The germline V and J ends were trimmed by 1 base and 1 base, with 15 bases remaining between them. The CDR3 spans 18 residues. The CDR3 here is CASSLRSAQGSYNSPLHF. CDR3 sequence (DNA): TGTGCCAGCAGCTTGCGGTCAGCTCAGGGGTCCTATAATTCACCCCTCCACTTT.

This clone occurred a few times. The rearrangement joins TRBV10-3 to TRBJ2-6; 8 nucleotides line up with TRBD1. V dropped 4 bases and J dropped 1; count of bases not matched to a gene: 6. The CDR3 is made up of 17 amino acids. The V gene's germline CDR1 is ENHRY and CDR2 SYGVKD. As DNA, the CDR3 is TGTGCCATCAGTGCCTCAGGGGGCTCATCTGGGGCCAACGTCCTGACTTTC. Translating it yields CAISASGGSSGANVLTF.

The rearrangement uses TRBV6-1 and TRBJ2-5; 11 nucleotides agree with TRBD2. The CDR3 loop spans 17 amino acids. Per the germline V gene, CDR1 is MNHNS and CDR2 is SASEGT. V dropped 1 base and J dropped 5; count of bases not matched to a gene: 9. The CDR3 sequence: CASSEGRLAGGHETQYF. For the CDR3, the DNA is TGTGCCAGCAGTGAAGGCCGGCTAGCGGGGGGCCACGAGACCCAGTACTTC.

This sequence joins TRBV4-1 and TRBJ2-1; 8 bases align to TRBD2. CDR1 MGHRA and CDR2 YSYEKL come from the germline V gene. The trim removed 4 bases at V and 8 bases at J, leaving 4 bases unmatched. CDR3 size: 13 residues. The CDR3 bases are TGCGCCAGCAGCCTGACTAGCGCCGATGAGCAGTTCTTC. Translation gives CASSLTSADEQFF.

This rearrangement joins TRBV9 to TRBJ2-5, with TRBD2 as a possible D gene (5 bases). V lost 0 bases to trimming and J lost 4 bases, with 10 bases between them. In germline, CDR1 is SGDLS, CDR2 YYNGEE. CDR3 size: 14 residues. The CDR3 nucleotides read TGTGCCAGCAGCGTAGAGGGTAGCGCAGAGACCCAGTACTTC. This encodes CASSVEGSAETQYF. The full variable domain, rest sourced from reference TRBV9 and TRBJ2-5, is DSGVTQTPKHLITATGQRVTLRCSPRSGDLSVYWYQQSLDQGLQFLIQYYNGEERAKGNILERFSAQQFPDLHSELNLSSLELGDSALYFCASSVEGSAETQYFGPGTRLLVL.

The DNA of the CDR3 is TGTGCCAGCAGCGACCGGGACAGATACGAGCAGTACTTC. Translating gives CASSDRDRYEQYF. The V and J genes are TRBV7-9 and TRBJ2-7; 7 bases fit TRBD1. This CDR3 spans 13 amino acids. V lost 5 bases, J lost 4 bases, and 5 bases stayed unmatched. CDR1 and CDR2 from the germline V gene are SEHNR and FQNEAQ (reference sequence).

The CDR3 loop reads CASSEGSHGGYTF. The CDR3 DNA is TGTGCCAGCAGTGAAGGGTCTCACGGTGGCTACACCTTC. The chain has TRBV2 and TRBJ1-2; D remains unclear. Germline CDR1 reads SNHLY; CDR2 reads FYNNEI. The CDR3 has 13 residues. The V end was cut by 1 base, the J end by 7 bases, with 10 bases between.

The chain joins TRBV11-2 to TRBJ2-7; 12 nucleotides line up with TRBD2. From germline, CDR1 is SGHAT and CDR2 FQNNGV. V lost 5 bases, J lost 3 bases, and 8 bases stayed unmatched. This CDR3 has 16 amino acids. The CDR3 sequence is CASSPRLAGDNYEQYF. The CDR3 DNA sequence: TGTGCCAGCAGCCCACGACTAGCGGGGGACAACTACGAGCAGTACTTC.

Only a few counts were recorded for this clone. The chain recombines TRBV9 with TRBJ1-1; D perhaps matches TRBD1 (6 bases). V dropped 3 bases and J dropped 4 bases, with 13 bases sitting between them. Germline values: CDR1 SGDLS, CDR2 YYNGEE. The CDR3 loop spans 14 amino acids. Written as DNA, the CDR3 is TGTGCCAGCAGCGGTGGACAGATCCCCACTGAAGCTTTCTTT. It yields the protein CASSGGQIPTEAFF.

The sample holds one count of this clone. The J gene is TRBJ2-7, the V gene TRBV4-1, with D perhaps TRBD1 (5 bases). V dropped 1 base and J dropped 13 bases, with 17 bases sitting between them. Germline-derived CDR1 and CDR2 are MGHRA and YSYEKL. The CDR3 length is 13 residues. CDR3 loop: CASSQVPGILPYF. CDR3 nucleotides: TGCGCCAGCAGCCAAGTTCCAGGGATCCTTCCATACTTC.

For this clone: Compared with germline, one end of the junction differs, possibly owing to a read error. This chain uses TRBV7-9 with TRBJ2-7; no firm D call. The V gene's germline CDR1 is SEHNR and CDR2 FQNEAQ (reference sequence). CDR3 length equals 11 residues. This CDR3 is CSSSLWREQYF. CDR3 DNA sequence: TGTTCCAGCAGCTTGTGGCGGGAGCAGTACTTC.

The CDR3 protein is CSVDIEPNYGYTF. The CDR3 DNA reads TGCAGCGTCGACATCGAGCCTAACTATGGCTACACCTTC. The chain links TRBV29-1 to TRBJ1-2; D gene uncertain. The germline gives CDR1 SQVTM, CDR2 ANQGSEA. Trimming removed 6 bases from V and 0 bases from J, with 11 bases in between. The CDR3 is 13 residues long.

A few counts support this clone. The V gene is TRBV2, the J gene TRBJ2-2, with 11 bases aligning to TRBD1. The CDR3 consists of 16 residues. Germline CDR1 and CDR2: SNHLY and FYNNEI. The ends lost 3 bases at V and 7 bases at J; junction bases unmatched: 7. The CDR3 DNA reads as TGTGCCAGCAGTGACCGGGACAGGGGGTTAATCGGGGAGCTGTTTTTT. Translated: CASSDRDRGLIGELFF.

This clone turned up a few times. The chain couples TRBV13 to TRBJ2-5; possibly TRBD2 for D (5 bases). Germline CDR1 is PRHDT and CDR2 is FYEKMQ (reference sequence). The CDR3 is 14 residues long. Trimming took off 8 bases at V and 7 bases at J, with 20 bases between the two ends. The CDR3 DNA reads TGTGCCAGCGGGGAGTTTTTGGTTGCAGGGACCCAGTACTTC. It is translated as CASGEFLVAGTQYF.

V and J are TRBV4-2 and TRBJ2-5; 8 bases are shared with TRBD2. Losses at the gene ends were 0 bases for V and 0 bases for J; bases not matched to a gene: 12. In germline, CDR1 is LGHNA, CDR2 YNFKEQ. The CDR3 totals 19 residues. CDR3 region: CASSQDRGGAGANQETQYF. CDR3 bases: TGTGCCAGCAGCCAAGATCGGGGGGGCGCGGGGGCCAACCAAGAGACCCAGTACTTC.